A selection of T cell receptor beta chains follows, all from one sample in a study of blood T cell repertoires in COVID-19. Here immunoSEQ multiplex PCR was the method, and the copy in TCRdb shows in-frame clones only, minus some. In the table there are roughly 100,000 clones, under 80% of which are singletons. Material: peripheral blood. The receptor set was obtained from a man aged 70-80 years with active or convalescent COVID-19. Each CDR3 is given with its conserved first and last residue. The D gene is left open where the match is weak. Clone size is stated in some rows and not others, as once, few, many or a class when expanded.

j_call,v_call,d_call,clone_size,cdr3_aa,cdr3_nt
TRBJ1-1,TRBV4-1,TRBD1,.,CASSQDRGQGTGNTEAFF,TGCGCCAGCAGCCAAGATAGGGGACAGGGCACGGGTAACACTGAAGCTTTCTTT
TRBJ2-7,TRBV7-2,.,.,CASSLSRQVNVYEQYF,TGTGCCAGCAGCTTATCCCGACAGGTTAATGTTTACGAGCAGTACTTC
TRBJ1-2,TRBV14,.,.,CASSQGRGWNYGYTF,TGTGCCAGCAGCCAAGGACGGGGATGGAACTATGGCTACACCTTC
TRBJ1-1,TRBV6-5,.,.,CASSYVPGTEAFF,TGTGCCAGCAGTTACGTTCCGGGGACTGAAGCTTTCTTT
TRBJ1-6,TRBV6-5,.,.,CASTGLESSPLHF,TGTGCCAGCACTGGACTTGAAAGTTCACCCCTCCACTTT
TRBJ2-5,TRBV2,TRBD1,.,CASRPQGAWETQYF,TGTGCCAGCAGGCCTCAGGGGGCCTGGGAGACCCAGTACTTC
TRBJ1-2,TRBV6-1,TRBD1,few,CASSEVAGGLYGYTF,TGTGCCAGCAGTGAAGTGGCAGGGGGTCTCTATGGCTACACCTTC
TRBJ1-5,TRBV10-2,.,.,CASSELGAAGNQPQHF,TGCGCCAGCAGTGAGCTGGGGGCGGCGGGCAATCAGCCCCAGCATTTT
TRBJ1-2,TRBV5-6,TRBD1,.,CASSSTGVTNYGYTF,TGTGCCAGCAGCTCGACAGGGGTTACTAACTATGGCTACACCTTC
TRBJ2-7,TRBV18,TRBD2,once,CASSPPSLAGLYEQYF,TGTGCCAGCTCACCACCAAGTCTAGCGGGTCTCTACGAGCAGTACTTC
TRBJ1-4,TRBV19,.,once,CASRDRAGATNEKLFF,TGTGCCAGTAGGGACAGAGCCGGTGCAACTAATGAAAAACTGTTTTTT
TRBJ1-2,TRBV7-9,.,many,CASSLEGNYGYTF,TGTGCCAGCAGCTTAGAGGGGAACTATGGCTACACCTTC
TRBJ2-7,TRBV18,.,.,CASSRGAGLFSYEQYF,TGTGCCAGCTCTCGGGGGGCAGGGCTTTTTTCCTACGAGCAGTACTTC
TRBJ1-3,TRBV28,.,once,CASSPLFSGNTIYF,TGTGCCAGCAGCCCTTTATTCTCTGGAAACACCATATATTTT
TRBJ2-1,TRBV2,.,.,CASSGLAGNEQFF,TGTGCCAGCAGTGGCCTAGCCGGCAATGAGCAGTTCTTC
TRBJ1-1,TRBV11-1,TRBD1,few,CASSPGQGASPAFF,TGTGCCAGCAGCCCAGGACAGGGGGCTTCTCCGGCTTTCTTT
TRBJ2-7,TRBV7-8,.,.,CASSLGVSGLYQSSYEQYF,TGTGCCAGCAGCTTAGGAGTTAGCGGTCTTTATCAGAGCTCCTACGAGCAGTACTTC
TRBJ1-1,TRBV5-1,.,once,CASSLVAGRMNTEAFF,TGCGCCAGCAGCTTGGTGGCGGGAAGGATGAACACTGAAGCTTTCTTT
TRBJ2-1,TRBV7-9,TRBD2,.,CASSLGRELHHEQFF,TGTGCCAGCAGCTTGGGGCGGGAGCTCCACCATGAGCAGTTCTTC
TRBJ2-1,TRBV7-8,TRBD2,.,CASSPSSTSGSYNEQFF,TGTGCCAGCAGCCCCTCCTCGACTAGCGGGAGTTACAATGAGCAGTTCTTC
TRBJ1-5,TRBV7-8,.,.,CASSLNREQPQHF,TGTGCCAGCAGCCTAAACAGGGAACAGCCCCAGCATTTT
TRBJ1-3,TRBV11-2,TRBD1,.,CASNRQGHLGNTIYF,TGTGCCAGCAACAGACAGGGACACCTGGGAAACACCATATATTTT
TRBJ2-3,TRBV5-1,.,.,CASSLEGLEVDTQYF,TGCGCCAGCAGCTTGGAAGGACTGGAGGTGGATACGCAGTATTTT
TRBJ1-1,TRBV10-3,.,few,CAILADMNTEAFF,TGTGCCATCCTCGCCGACATGAACACTGAAGCTTTCTTT
TRBJ2-7,TRBV18,TRBD2,.,CASSEGTGGQEKQYF,TGTGCCAGCTCGGAAGGGACGGGGGGGCAAGAGAAGCAGTACTTC
TRBJ1-5,TRBV25-1,TRBD1,.,CASSGGQGLFQPQHF,TGTGCCAGCAGTGGGGGACAGGGCTTATTTCAGCCCCAGCATTTT